This T cell receptor beta chain appears in the sequencing data of a study of blood T cell repertoires in COVID-19. The wider study: Acute and convalescent COVID-19 samples came from the United States, Italy and Spain.

Germline CDR1 is SGHVS and CDR2 is FQNEAQ. The CDR3 has 14 amino acids. Between the trimmed V and J ends, which lost 1 base and 9 bases, there was a span of 13 bases. Generated by immunoSEQ multiplex PCR, the TCRdb table keeps only in-frame clones and is missing some. The sample has under 200,000 clones, approximately 79% seen once. The receptor was isolated from a woman aged 55-70 years with COVID-19, enrolled during active disease. The V and J genes are TRBV7-8 and TRBJ2-1, with D perhaps TRBD2 (5 bases). Sample: peripheral blood. Here the CDR3 DNA reads TGTGCCAGCAGCTTAGGACGGGGTTTTGGTGAGCAGTTCTTC. Translation gives CASSLGRGFGEQFF.